This TCR beta chain was found in a study of technical replicates of blood from several donors. V lost 2 bases and J 2 bases, leaving 14 bases between the germline ends. Germline values: CDR1 SEHNR, CDR2 FQNEAQ (reference sequence). CDR3 length: 16 residues. Measured with immunoSEQ multiplex PCR; TCRdb has only the in-frame clones, and not every one. Of some 87,000 clones in the sample, about 90% were seen once. Sequencing was performed on T cells isolated from PBMCs. This receptor was taken from a human donor in good health. The gene calls are TRBV7-9 and TRBJ2-3; D gene ambiguous. CDR3 nucleotide sequence: TGTGCCAGCAGCTTAAAGAAGGCGGAGATCACAGATACGCAGTATTTT. Amino acid sequence: CASSLKKAEITDTQYF.